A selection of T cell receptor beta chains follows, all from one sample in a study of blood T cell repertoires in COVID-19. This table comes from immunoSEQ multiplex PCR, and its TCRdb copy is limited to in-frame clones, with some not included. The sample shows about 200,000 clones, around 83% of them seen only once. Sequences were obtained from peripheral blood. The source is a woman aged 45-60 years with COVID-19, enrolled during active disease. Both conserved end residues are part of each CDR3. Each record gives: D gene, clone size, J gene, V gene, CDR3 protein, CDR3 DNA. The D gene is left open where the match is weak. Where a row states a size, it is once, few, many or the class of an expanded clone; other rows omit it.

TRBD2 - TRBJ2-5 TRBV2 CASSPTSMTSGWYQETQYF TGTGCCAGCTCCCCAACGTCGATGACTAGCGGCTGGTACCAAGAGACCCAGTACTTC
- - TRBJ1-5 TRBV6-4 CASSDYPGLPQHF TGTGCCAGCAGCGACTACCCAGGGCTACCCCAGCATTTT
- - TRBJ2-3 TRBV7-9 CASSLEGGFTQYF TGTGCCAGCAGCTTAGAAGGGGGATTTACGCAGTATTTT
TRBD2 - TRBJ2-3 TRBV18 CASSPETSGGTDTQYF TGTGCCAGCTCACCAGAGACTAGCGGGGGCACAGATACGCAGTATTTT
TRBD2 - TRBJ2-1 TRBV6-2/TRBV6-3 CASSQRGTSNEQFF TGTGCCAGCAGCCAGCGGGGGACCTCAAATGAGCAGTTCTTC
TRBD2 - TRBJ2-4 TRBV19 CASSIRGTSNIQYF TGTGCCAGTAGTATTAGGGGGACTAGCAACATTCAGTACTTC
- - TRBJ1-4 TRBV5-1 CASSFLGATNEKLFF TGCGCCAGCAGCTTTCTCGGAGCAACTAATGAAAAACTGTTTTTT
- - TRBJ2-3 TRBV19 CASSINPGVITDTQYF TGTGCCAGTAGTATAAACCCGGGTGTGATTACAGATACGCAGTATTTT
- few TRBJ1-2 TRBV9 CASSVGRRSFYGYTF TGTGCCAGCAGCGTGGGGCGACGATCATTCTATGGCTACACCTTC
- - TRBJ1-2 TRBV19 CATEQGRGGGYTF TGTGCCACTGAACAGGGTAGGGGTGGAGGCTACACCTTC
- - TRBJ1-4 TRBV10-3 CAISVTGTNEKLFF TGTGCCATCAGTGTTACAGGGACTAATGAAAAACTGTTTTTT
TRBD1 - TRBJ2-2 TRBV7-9 CASSPSERQGRELFF TGTGCCAGCAGCCCCTCCGAGAGACAGGGTAGGGAGCTGTTTTTT
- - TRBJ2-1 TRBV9 CASSVVQLGADEQFF TGTGCCAGCAGCGTAGTACAGTTGGGAGCGGATGAGCAGTTCTTC
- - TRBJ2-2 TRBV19 CASSIDHGGTGELFF TGTGCCAGTAGTATAGATCACGGGGGCACCGGGGAGCTGTTTTTT
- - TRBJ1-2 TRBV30 CAWGPASSNYGYTF TGTGCCTGGGGCCCAGCGTCATCTAACTATGGCTACACCTTC
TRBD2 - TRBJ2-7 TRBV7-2 CASSLVVSGGEQYF TGTGCCAGCAGCTTAGTGGTTAGCGGGGGCGAGCAGTACTTC
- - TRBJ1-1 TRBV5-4 CASSLGSAGYTEAFF TGTGCCAGCAGCTTGGGTTCCGCAGGGTATACTGAAGCTTTCTTT
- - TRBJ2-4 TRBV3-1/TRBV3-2 CASSHPGMDIQYF TGTGCCAGCAGCCATCCGGGTATGGACATTCAGTACTTC
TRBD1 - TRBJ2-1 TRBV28 CASSSRGPVYNEQFF TGTGCCAGCAGTTCCAGGGGGCCGGTCTACAATGAGCAGTTCTTC
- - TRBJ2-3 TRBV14 CASSQPRTTSTDTQYF TGTGCCAGCAGCCAACCGAGGACAACCAGCACAGATACGCAGTATTTT
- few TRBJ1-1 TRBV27 CASSKGLWDTEAFF TGTGCCAGCAGCAAAGGACTGTGGGACACTGAAGCTTTCTTT
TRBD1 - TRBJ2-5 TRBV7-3 CASSLGTGAETQYF TGTGCCAGCAGCTTGGGGACAGGGGCAGAGACCCAGTACTTC
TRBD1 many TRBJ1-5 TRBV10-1 CASSRDSNQPQHF TGCGCCAGCAGTCGGGACAGTAATCAGCCCCAGCATTTT
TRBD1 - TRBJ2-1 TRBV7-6 CASSLLHPGQGHNEQFF TGTGCCAGCAGCTTACTACATCCGGGACAGGGTCATAATGAGCAGTTCTTC
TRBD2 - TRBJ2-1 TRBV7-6 CASSFLAGGPNEQFF TGTGCCAGCAGCTTCCTAGCGGGGGGGCCGAATGAGCAGTTCTTC
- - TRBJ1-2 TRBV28 CASSTPPGHPYGYTF TGTGCCAGCAGCACCCCCCCCGGACACCCATATGGCTACACCTTC
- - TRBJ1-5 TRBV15 CATSRGGRGQPQHF TGTGCCACCAGCAGAGGCGGGAGAGGTCAGCCCCAGCATTTT